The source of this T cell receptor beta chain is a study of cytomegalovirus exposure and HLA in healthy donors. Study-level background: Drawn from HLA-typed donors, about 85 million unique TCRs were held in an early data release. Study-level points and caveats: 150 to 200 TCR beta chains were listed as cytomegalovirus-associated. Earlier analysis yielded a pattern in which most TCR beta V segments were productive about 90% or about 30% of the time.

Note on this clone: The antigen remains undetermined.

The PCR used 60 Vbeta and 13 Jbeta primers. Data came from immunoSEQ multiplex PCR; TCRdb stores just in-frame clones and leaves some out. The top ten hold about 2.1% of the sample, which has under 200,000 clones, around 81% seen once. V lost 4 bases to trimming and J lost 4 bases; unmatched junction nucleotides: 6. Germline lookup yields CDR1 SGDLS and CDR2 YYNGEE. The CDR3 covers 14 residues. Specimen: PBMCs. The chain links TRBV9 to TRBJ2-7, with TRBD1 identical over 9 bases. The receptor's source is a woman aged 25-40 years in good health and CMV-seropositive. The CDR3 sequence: CASSTGQGQYEQYF. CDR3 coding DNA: TGTGCCAGCAGCACCGGACAGGGGCAGTACGAGCAGTACTTC.